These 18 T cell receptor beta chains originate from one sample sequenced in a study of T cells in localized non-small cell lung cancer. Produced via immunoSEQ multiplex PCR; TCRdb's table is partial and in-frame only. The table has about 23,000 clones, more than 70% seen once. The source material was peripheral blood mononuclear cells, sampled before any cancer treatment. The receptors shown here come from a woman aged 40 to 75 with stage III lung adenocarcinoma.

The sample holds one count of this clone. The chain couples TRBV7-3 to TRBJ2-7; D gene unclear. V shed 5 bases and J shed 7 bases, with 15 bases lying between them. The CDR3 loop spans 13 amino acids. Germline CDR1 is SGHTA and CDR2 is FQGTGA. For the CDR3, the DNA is TGTGCCAGCAGCCCAGGACCCGCCGGGGAGCAGTACTTC. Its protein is CASSPGPAGEQYF.

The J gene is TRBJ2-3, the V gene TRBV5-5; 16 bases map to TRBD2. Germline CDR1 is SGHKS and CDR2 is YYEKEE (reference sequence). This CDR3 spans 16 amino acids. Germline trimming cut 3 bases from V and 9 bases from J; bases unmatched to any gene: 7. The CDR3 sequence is CASSWGLAGGPGTQYF. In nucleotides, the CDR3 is TGTGCCAGCAGCTGGGGACTAGCGGGAGGGCCGGGAACGCAGTATTTT.

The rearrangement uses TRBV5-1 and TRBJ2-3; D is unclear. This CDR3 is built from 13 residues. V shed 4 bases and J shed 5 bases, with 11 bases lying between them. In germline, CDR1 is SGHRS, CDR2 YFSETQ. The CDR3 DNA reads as TGCGCCAGCAGCCGTCAGTCTAGAGATACGCAGTATTTT. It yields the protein CASSRQSRDTQYF.

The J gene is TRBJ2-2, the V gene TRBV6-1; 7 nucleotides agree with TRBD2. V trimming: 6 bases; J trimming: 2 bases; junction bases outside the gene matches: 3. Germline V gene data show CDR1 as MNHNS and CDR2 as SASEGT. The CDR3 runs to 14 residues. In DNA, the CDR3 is TGTGCCAGCAGAGGCGGGAGTAACACCGGGGAGCTGTTTTTT. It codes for CASRGGSNTGELFF.

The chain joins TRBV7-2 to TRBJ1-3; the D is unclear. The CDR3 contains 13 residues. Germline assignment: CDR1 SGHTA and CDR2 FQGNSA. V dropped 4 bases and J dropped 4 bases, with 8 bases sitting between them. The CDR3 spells CASSSRRGNTIYF. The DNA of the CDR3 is TGTGCCAGCAGCTCGCGGAGGGGAAACACCATATATTTT.

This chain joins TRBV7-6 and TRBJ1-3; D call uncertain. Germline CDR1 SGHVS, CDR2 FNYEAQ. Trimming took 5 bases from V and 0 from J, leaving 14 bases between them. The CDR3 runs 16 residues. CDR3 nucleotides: TGTGCCAGCAGCCCACCGGGAGGGCTCTCTGGAAACACCATATATTTT. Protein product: CASSPPGGLSGNTIYF.

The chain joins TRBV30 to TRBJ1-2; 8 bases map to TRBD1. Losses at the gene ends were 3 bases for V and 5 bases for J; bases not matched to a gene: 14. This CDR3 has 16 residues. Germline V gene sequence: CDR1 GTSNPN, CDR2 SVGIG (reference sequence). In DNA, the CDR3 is TGTGCCTGGAGCCATAATGGACAGGGCTCTAGGTATGGCTACACCTTC. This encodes CAWSHNGQGSRYGYTF.

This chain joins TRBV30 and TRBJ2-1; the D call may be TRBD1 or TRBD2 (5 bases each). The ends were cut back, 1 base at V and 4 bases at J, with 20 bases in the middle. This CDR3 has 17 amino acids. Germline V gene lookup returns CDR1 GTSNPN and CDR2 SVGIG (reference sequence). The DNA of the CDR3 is TGTGCCTGGAGTGAGGCAGGGAACGTACGGAGGTACAATGAGCAGTTCTTC. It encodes CAWSEAGNVRRYNEQFF.

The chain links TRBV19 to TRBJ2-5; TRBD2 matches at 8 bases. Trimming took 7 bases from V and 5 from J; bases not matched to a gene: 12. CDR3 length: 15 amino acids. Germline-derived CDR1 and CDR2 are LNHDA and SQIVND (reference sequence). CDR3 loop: CASNEGREGRETQYF. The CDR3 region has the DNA TGTGCCAGTAACGAAGGACGGGAGGGCAGGGAGACCCAGTACTTC.

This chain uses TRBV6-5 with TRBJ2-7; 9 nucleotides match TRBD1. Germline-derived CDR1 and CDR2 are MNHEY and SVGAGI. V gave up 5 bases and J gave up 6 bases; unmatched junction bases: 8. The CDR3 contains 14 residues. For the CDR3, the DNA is TGTGCCAGCAGTACCGGGACAGGGTATGGCGAGCAGTACTTC. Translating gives CASSTGTGYGEQYF.

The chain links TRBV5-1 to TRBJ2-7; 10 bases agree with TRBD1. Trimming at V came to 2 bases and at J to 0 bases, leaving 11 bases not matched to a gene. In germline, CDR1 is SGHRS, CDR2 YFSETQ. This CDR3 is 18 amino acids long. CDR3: CASSFSRQGAPSSYEQYF. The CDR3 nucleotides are TGCGCCAGCAGCTTCTCGAGACAGGGGGCCCCTAGCTCCTACGAGCAGTACTTC.

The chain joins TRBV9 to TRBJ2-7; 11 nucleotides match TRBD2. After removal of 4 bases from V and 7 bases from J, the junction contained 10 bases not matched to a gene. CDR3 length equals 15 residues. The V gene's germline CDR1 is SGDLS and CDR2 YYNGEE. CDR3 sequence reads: CASSPGTSGVAEQYF. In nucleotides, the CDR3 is TGTGCCAGCAGCCCAGGGACTAGCGGAGTCGCAGAGCAGTACTTC.

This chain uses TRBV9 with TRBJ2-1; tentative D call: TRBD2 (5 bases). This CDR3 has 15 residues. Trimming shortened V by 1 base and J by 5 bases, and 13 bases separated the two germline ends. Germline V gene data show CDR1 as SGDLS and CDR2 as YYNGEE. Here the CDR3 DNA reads TGTGCCAGCAGCGTATGGGAAGCGGCTAACAATGAGCAGTTCTTC. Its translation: CASSVWEAANNEQFF. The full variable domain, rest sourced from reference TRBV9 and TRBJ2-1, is DSGVTQTPKHLITATGQRVTLRCSPRSGDLSVYWYQQSLDQGLQFLIQYYNGEERAKGNILERFSAQQFPDLHSELNLSSLELGDSALYFCASSVWEAANNEQFFGPGTRLTVL.

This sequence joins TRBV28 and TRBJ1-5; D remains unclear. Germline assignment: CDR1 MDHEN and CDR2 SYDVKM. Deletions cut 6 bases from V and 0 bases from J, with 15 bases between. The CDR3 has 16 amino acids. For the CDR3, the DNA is TGTGCCAGCAGCGGATGGAGGGATTCTAGCAATCAGCCCCAGCATTTT. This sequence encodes CASSGWRDSSNQPQHF.

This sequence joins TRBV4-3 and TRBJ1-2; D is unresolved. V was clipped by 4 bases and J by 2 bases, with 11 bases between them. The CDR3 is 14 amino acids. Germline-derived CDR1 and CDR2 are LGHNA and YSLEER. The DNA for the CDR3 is TGCGCCAGCAGCCTGGAGCCAGACAACTATGGCTACACCTTC. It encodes CASSLEPDNYGYTF.

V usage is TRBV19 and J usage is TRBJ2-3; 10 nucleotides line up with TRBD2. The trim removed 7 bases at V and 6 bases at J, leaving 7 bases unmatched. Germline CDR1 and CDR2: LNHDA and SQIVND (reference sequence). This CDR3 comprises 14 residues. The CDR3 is CASTASGRHDTQYF. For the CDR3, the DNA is TGTGCCAGTACTGCTAGCGGGAGACACGATACGCAGTATTTT.

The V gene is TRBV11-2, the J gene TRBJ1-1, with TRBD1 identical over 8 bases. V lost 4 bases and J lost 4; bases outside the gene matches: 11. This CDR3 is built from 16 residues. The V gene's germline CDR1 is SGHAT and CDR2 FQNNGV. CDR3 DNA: TGTGCCAGCAGCTCTAGGGCCGGACAGGGCGGCACTGAAGCTTTCTTT. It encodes CASSSRAGQGGTEAFF.

The chain's CDR3 is CASRSIRGELFF. In DNA form, the CDR3 reads TGTGCCAGCAGGAGTATACGAGGGGAGCTGTTTTTT. This rearrangement joins TRBV6-5 to TRBJ2-2; D is undetermined. Germline V CDR1 and CDR2: MNHEY, SVGAGI. CDR3 length: 12 residues. Trimming stripped 6 bases from V and 8 bases from J, with 10 bases between.